These 22 T cell receptor beta chains were all obtained from the same sample, sequenced in a study of blood T cell repertoires in COVID-19. The method was immunoSEQ multiplex PCR; TCRdb's version includes in-frame clones alone and lacks a portion of them. The profile covers 200,000 to 300,000 clones, with roughly 84% appearing a single time and around 4% taken by the ten largest. Sequencing input: peripheral blood. Receptors originate from a man in his 60s with acute or convalescent COVID-19.

This sequence joins TRBV27 and TRBJ1-6; possible D gene TRBD1, 6 bases. This CDR3 is built from 17 residues. The V and J ends lost 3 bases and 1 base respectively, with 13 bases between them. Germline V gene data show CDR1 as MNHEY and CDR2 as SMNVEV (reference sequence). CDR3: CASSFDRGGSYNSPLHF. DNA of the CDR3: TGTGCCAGCAGTTTTGATAGGGGGGGATCCTATAATTCACCCCTCCACTTT.

This rearrangement joins TRBV4-1 to TRBJ1-4; D possibly corresponds to TRBD1 (5 bases). The CDR3 spans 16 residues. CDR1 is MGHRA, CDR2 YSYEKL, per germline. V was shortened by 3 bases and J by 4 bases, with 15 bases between the two germline ends. This CDR3 is CASSHPRAALNEKLFF. CDR3 in DNA: TGCGCCAGCAGCCACCCCAGGGCGGCCCTTAATGAAAAACTGTTTTTT.

This clone was observed a handful of times. The junction differs from germline at one of its ends, possibly a read error. The chain links TRBV9 to TRBJ1-3; TRBD1 aligns across 11 bases. Per the germline V gene, CDR1 is SGDLS and CDR2 is YYNGEE. CDR3 size: 12 residues. CDR3 loop: CASSTGQGAVTF. For the CDR3, the DNA is TGTGCCAGCAGCACAGGACAGGGGGCTGTAACCTTT.

This chain connects TRBV9 to TRBJ2-7, with TRBD1 matching over 10 bases. V shed 0 bases, J shed 2 bases, and the junction held 2 bases outside the gene matches. This CDR3 is built from 15 residues. Germline V gives CDR1 SGDLS, CDR2 YYNGEE. The CDR3 sequence: CASSVEGTGAYEQYF. The CDR3 DNA follows: TGTGCCAGCAGCGTAGAGGGGACAGGGGCCTACGAGCAGTACTTC.

This clone was picked up one time. The V gene is TRBV27, the J gene TRBJ2-1; 9 positions match TRBD1. After removal of 4 bases from V and 5 bases from J, the junction contained 9 bases not matched to a gene. The CDR3 consists of 16 residues. Per the germline V gene, CDR1 is MNHEY and CDR2 is SMNVEV (reference sequence). The CDR3 bases are TGTGCCAGCAGTTCCCTCCGGGACAGGGTCCACAATGAGCAGTTCTTC. This encodes CASSSLRDRVHNEQFF.

The rearrangement joins TRBV28 to TRBJ2-4; TRBD2 is a possible D gene (5 bases). The CDR3 contains 14 residues. Per germline, CDR1 MDHEN and CDR2 SYDVKM. V lost 5 bases and J lost 6, with 14 bases in between. The CDR3 sequence is CASSPPGLGNIQYF. The DNA of the CDR3 is TGTGCCAGCAGTCCCCCCGGACTGGGAAACATTCAGTACTTC.

The V call is TRBV7-9, the J call TRBJ2-7; 7 bases map to TRBD1. Looked up from germline, CDR1 is SEHNR and CDR2 is FQNEAQ (reference sequence). The CDR3 is 16 amino acids. With V trimmed by 2 bases and J by 0 bases, 7 bases remained unmatched. The CDR3 is CASSLLRGRASYEQYF. DNA for the CDR3: TGTGCCAGCAGCTTATTAAGGGGGCGCGCCTCCTACGAGCAGTACTTC.

The gene calls are TRBV7-6 and TRBJ2-7, with a weak D call TRBD1 (6 bases). Per the germline V gene, CDR1 is SGHVS and CDR2 is FNYEAQ. V was clipped by 3 bases and J by 2 bases, with 11 bases between them. This CDR3 contains 14 residues. The CDR3 here is CASSFGAGAYEQYF. The CDR3, as DNA: TGTGCCAGCAGCTTCGGGGCAGGGGCCTACGAGCAGTACTTC.

This rearrangement joins TRBV27 to TRBJ2-5, with 14 bases identical to TRBD2. The V segment lost 4 bases and the J segment 4 bases; nucleotides outside the gene matches: 14. The germline gives CDR1 MNHEY, CDR2 SMNVEV (reference sequence). The CDR3 has 19 amino acids. This chain's CDR3 is CASSSQMGTSGGKRETQYF. The CDR3 region has the DNA TGTGCCAGCAGTTCCCAGATGGGGACTAGCGGGGGTAAGCGAGAGACCCAGTACTTC.

V is TRBV10-3 and J is TRBJ2-1, with 7 positions matching TRBD2. Germline CDR1 is ENHRY and CDR2 is SYGVKD. CDR3 length: 15 amino acids. Germline trimming cut 4 bases from V and 2 bases from J; bases unmatched to any gene: 5. In nucleotides, the CDR3 is TGTGCCATCAGTGTGACGGGGGGTACCTACAATGAGCAGTTCTTC. It translates to CAISVTGGTYNEQFF.

The rearrangement links TRBV5-1 to TRBJ2-7, with D perhaps TRBD1 (5 bases). The germline CDR1 and CDR2 sequences are SGHRS and YFSETQ. The CDR3 is made up of 15 amino acids. The V gene lost 0 bases and the J gene lost 2 bases, with 12 bases spanning the gap. CDR3 in amino acids: CASSLGAQGTYEQYF. As DNA, the CDR3 is TGCGCCAGCAGCTTGGGAGCTCAGGGTACCTACGAGCAGTACTTC.

The V and J genes are TRBV7-8 and TRBJ2-1; TRBD1 agrees at 8 bases. In germline, CDR1 is SGHVS, CDR2 FQNEAQ. Trimming at V came to 5 bases and at J to 12 bases, leaving 15 bases not matched to a gene. The CDR3 length is 15 residues. DNA of the CDR3: TGTGCCAGCAGCAACCGGGACAGGAGCCCGCGGGGGCAGTTCTTC. Translation gives CASSNRDRSPRGQFF.

This clone was seen once. This chain joins TRBV6-1 and TRBJ1-2; no definite D call. CDR1 MNHNS and CDR2 SASEGT come from the germline V gene. V lost 0 bases and J lost 7, with 9 bases in between. The CDR3 is 13 amino acids. Here the CDR3 reads CASSEAEVGGYTF. For the CDR3, the DNA is TGTGCCAGCAGTGAAGCGGAGGTGGGTGGCTACACCTTC.

This clone showed up just once. The genes are TRBV30 and TRBJ2-5, with D possibly TRBD1 on 6 matching bases. The CDR3 consists of 15 residues. V was shortened by 2 bases and J by 2 bases, with 15 bases between the two germline ends. Germline lookup yields CDR1 GTSNPN and CDR2 SVGIG (reference sequence). CDR3 residues: CAWSRRQGQQETQYF. The DNA for the CDR3 is TGTGCCTGGAGTAGGCGGCAAGGACAGCAAGAGACCCAGTACTTC.

The gene calls are TRBV5-1 and TRBJ2-5; TRBD2 agrees at 12 bases. Germline V gene lookup returns CDR1 SGHRS and CDR2 YFSETQ. The ends lost 0 bases at V and 1 base at J; junction bases unmatched: 7. The CDR3 consists of 18 residues. CDR3 region: CASSLAPSGRGVQETQYF. As DNA, the CDR3 is TGCGCCAGCAGCTTGGCCCCTAGCGGGAGGGGGGTCCAAGAGACCCAGTACTTC.

This chain's CDR3 is CARSLVAGDLVPNYGYTF. The CDR3 DNA sequence: TGTGCCAGAAGCTTGGTTGCGGGAGACCTCGTGCCCAACTATGGCTACACCTTC. The rearrangement links TRBV5-3 to TRBJ1-2; no firm D call. TRBV5-3 is labeled an ORF, and its function is uncertain. V was shortened by 0 bases and J by 2 bases, with 20 bases between the two germline ends. This CDR3 spans 18 amino acids.

Worth noting for this clone: The junction departs from the called germline gene at one end, perhaps through a read error. This chain links TRBV7-7 with TRBJ1-3; TRBD1 might be the D (6 bases). Germline V gene sequence: CDR1 SSHAT, CDR2 FNYEAQ (reference sequence). The CDR3 spans 16 residues. DNA for the CDR3: TGTGCTAGCAGCTCAGGGGCGTTAACCTCTGGAAACACCATATATTTT. This translates into CASSSGALTSGNTIYF.

The rearrangement uses TRBV6-1 and TRBJ1-6; 9 bases are a match to TRBD1. The CDR3 is made up of 15 amino acids. J gave up 7 bases and V 2 bases, and 3 bases lay outside the gene matches. Germline CDR1 is MNHNS and CDR2 is SASEGT. Written as DNA, the CDR3 is TGTGCCAGCAGTGAATTACAGGGGGCGAATTCACCCCTCCACTTT. It specifies CASSELQGANSPLHF.

CDR3 residues: CASSSSGVGYGYTF. CDR3 nucleotide sequence: TGTGCCAGCAGTTCCAGCGGGGTAGGATACGGCTACACCTTC. The chain joins TRBV27 to TRBJ1-2; D is ambiguous. V lost 4 bases and J lost 8, with 17 bases in between. The germline V gene has CDR1 MNHEY and CDR2 SMNVEV (reference sequence). This CDR3 region has 14 residues.

The chain links TRBV5-1 to TRBJ1-2; weak D call: TRBD1 (5 bases). Germline V lookup: CDR1 SGHRS, CDR2 YFSETQ. CDR3 length equals 13 residues. Trimming pared 5 bases from V and 8 bases from J, leaving 16 bases between. The CDR3 sequence is CASRAAGVRGYTF. CDR3 sequence (DNA): TGCGCCAGCAGGGCGGCGGGGGTGCGGGGCTACACCTTC.

The chain uses TRBV6-5 and TRBJ2-2; TRBD2 might be the D (5 bases). The CDR3 spans 16 residues. The germline V and J ends were trimmed by 2 bases and 1 base, with 11 bases remaining between them. The germline gives CDR1 MNHEY, CDR2 SVGAGI. The CDR3 DNA reads TGTGCCAGCAGTTACGAGGGCAGTTGGAACACCGGGGAGCTGTTTTTT. Its protein product is CASSYEGSWNTGELFF.

This rearrangement joins TRBV3-1 (or the pseudogene TRBV3-2) to TRBJ2-7; 11 nucleotides agree with TRBD1. V was clipped by 3 bases and J by 4 bases; unmatched bases: 2. CDR1 and CDR2 from the germline V gene are LGHDT and YNNKEL (reference sequence). The length of the CDR3 is 14 residues. CDR3: CASSQGQGVYEQYF. CDR3 in DNA: TGTGCCAGCAGCCAGGGACAGGGGGTTTACGAGCAGTACTTC.